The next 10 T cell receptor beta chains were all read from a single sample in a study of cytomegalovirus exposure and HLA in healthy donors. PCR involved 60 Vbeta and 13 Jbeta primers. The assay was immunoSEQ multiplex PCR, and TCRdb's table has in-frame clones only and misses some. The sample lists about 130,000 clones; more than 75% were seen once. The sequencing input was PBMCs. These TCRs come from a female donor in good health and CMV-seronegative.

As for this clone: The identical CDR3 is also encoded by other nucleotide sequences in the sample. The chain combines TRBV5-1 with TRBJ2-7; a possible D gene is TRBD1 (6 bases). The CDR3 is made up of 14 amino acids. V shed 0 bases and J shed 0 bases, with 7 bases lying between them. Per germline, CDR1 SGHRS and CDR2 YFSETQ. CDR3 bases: TGCGCCAGCAGCTTGGGAGGGGGCTCCTACGAGCAGTACTTC. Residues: CASSLGGGSYEQYF. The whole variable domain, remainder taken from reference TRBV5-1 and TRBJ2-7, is KAGVTQTPRYLIKTRGQQVTLSCSPISGHRSVSWYQQTPGQGLQFLFEYFSETQRNKGNFPGRFSGRQFSNSRSEMNVSTLELGDSALYLCASSLGGGSYEQYFGPGTRLTVT.

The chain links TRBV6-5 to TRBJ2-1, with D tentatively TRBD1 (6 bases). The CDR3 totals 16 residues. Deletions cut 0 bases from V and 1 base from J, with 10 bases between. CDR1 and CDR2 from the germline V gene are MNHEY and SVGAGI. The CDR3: CASSYSRDTSYNEQFF. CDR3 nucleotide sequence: TGTGCCAGCAGTTACTCGAGGGACACTTCCTACAATGAGCAGTTCTTC.

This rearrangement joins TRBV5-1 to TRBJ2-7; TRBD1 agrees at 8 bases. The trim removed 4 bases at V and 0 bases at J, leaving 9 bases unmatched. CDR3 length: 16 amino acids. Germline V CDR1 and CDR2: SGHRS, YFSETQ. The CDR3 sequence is CASSPSPGTGSYEQYF. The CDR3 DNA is TGCGCCAGCAGCCCCAGTCCCGGGACAGGCTCCTACGAGCAGTACTTC. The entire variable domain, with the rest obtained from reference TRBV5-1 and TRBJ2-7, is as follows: KAGVTQTPRYLIKTRGQQVTLSCSPISGHRSVSWYQQTPGQGLQFLFEYFSETQRNKGNFPGRFSGRQFSNSRSEMNVSTLELGDSALYLCASSPSPGTGSYEQYFGPGTRLTVT.

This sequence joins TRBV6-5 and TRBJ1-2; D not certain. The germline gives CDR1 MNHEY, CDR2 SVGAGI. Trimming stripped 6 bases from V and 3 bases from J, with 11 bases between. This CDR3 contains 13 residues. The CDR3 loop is CASRISSYYGYTF. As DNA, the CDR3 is TGTGCCAGCAGAATTAGTAGTTACTATGGCTACACCTTC.

CDR3 coding DNA: TGCGCCAGCGAGGGACAGGGCCACTACGAGCAGTACTTC. Encoded protein: CASEGQGHYEQYF. The J gene is TRBJ2-7, the V gene TRBV5-1; 9 bases are shared with TRBD1. Germline V gene sequence: CDR1 SGHRS, CDR2 YFSETQ. V lost 7 bases, J lost 3 bases, and 5 bases stayed unmatched. There are 13 residues in the CDR3.

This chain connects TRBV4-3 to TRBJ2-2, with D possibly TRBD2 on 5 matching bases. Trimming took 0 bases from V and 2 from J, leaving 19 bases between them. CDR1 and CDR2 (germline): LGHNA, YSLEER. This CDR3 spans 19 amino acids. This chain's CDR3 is CASSQDTAVGAVNTGELFF. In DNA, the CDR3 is TGCGCCAGCAGCCAAGATACCGCTGTTGGAGCGGTAAACACCGGGGAGCTGTTTTTT.

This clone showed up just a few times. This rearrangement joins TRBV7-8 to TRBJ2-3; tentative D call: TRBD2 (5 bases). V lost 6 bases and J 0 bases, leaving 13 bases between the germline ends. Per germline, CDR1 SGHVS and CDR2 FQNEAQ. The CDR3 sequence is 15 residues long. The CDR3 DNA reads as TGTGCCAGCAGGCGGACTTATGAGAGCACAGATACGCAGTATTTT. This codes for CASRRTYESTDTQYF.

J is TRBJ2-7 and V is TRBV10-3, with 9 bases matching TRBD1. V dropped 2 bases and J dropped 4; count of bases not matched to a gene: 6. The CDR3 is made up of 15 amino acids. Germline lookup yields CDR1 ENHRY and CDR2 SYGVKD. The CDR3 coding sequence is TGTGCCATCAGTGAGCCTACAGGGGGCGAATACGAGCAGTACTTC. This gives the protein CAISEPTGGEYEQYF.

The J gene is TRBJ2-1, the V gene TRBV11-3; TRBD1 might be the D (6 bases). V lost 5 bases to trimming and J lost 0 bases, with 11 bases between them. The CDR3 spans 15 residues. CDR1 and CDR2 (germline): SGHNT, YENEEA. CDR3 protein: CASSPRGSSYNEQFF. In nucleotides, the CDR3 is TGTGCCAGCAGCCCGAGGGGGAGCTCCTACAATGAGCAGTTCTTC.

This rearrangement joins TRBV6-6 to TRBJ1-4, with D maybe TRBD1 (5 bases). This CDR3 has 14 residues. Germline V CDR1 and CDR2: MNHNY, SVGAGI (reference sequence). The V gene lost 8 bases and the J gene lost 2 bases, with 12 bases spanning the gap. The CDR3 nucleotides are TGTGCCAGCTGCCGACAGAGCACTAATGAAAAACTGTTTTTT. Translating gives CASCRQSTNEKLFF.